Following are 23 T cell receptor beta chains from one sample sequenced in a study of T cell changes during pregnancy in multiple sclerosis. Profiling relied on immunoSEQ multiplex PCR, and the TCRdb table lists in-frame clones only, not all of them. The data contain about 59,000 clones, around 94% of them singletons. The specimen comprised CD8+ T cells from peripheral blood mononuclear cells, sampled after pregnancy. These receptors originate from a female donor with multiple sclerosis, enrolled in a pregnancy study.

The V and J genes are TRBV5-6 and TRBJ2-7; a weak D match, TRBD2 (5 bases). V was pared by 0 bases and J by 3 bases, with 16 bases between. Germline lookup yields CDR1 SGHDT and CDR2 YYEEEE. The CDR3 runs 16 residues. The CDR3 region has the DNA TGTGCCAGCAGCTTGGCCTTCGCGGGCGATAACTACGAGCAGTACTTC. Amino acid sequence: CASSLAFAGDNYEQYF.

This chain joins TRBV27 and TRBJ1-2; D is possibly TRBD1 (5 bases). This CDR3 region has 14 residues. Trimming took 0 bases from V and 6 from J, leaving 11 bases between them. The germline CDR1 and CDR2 sequences are MNHEY and SMNVEV (reference sequence). The CDR3 here is CASSLSAGRHGYTF. DNA for the CDR3: TGTGCCAGCAGTTTATCGGCAGGGAGGCATGGCTACACCTTC.

J is TRBJ2-1 and V is TRBV4-1; 8 bases line up with TRBD2. The germline V gene encodes CDR1 MGHRA and CDR2 YSYEKL. The CDR3 sequence is 19 residues long. V gave up 7 bases and J gave up 3 bases; unmatched junction bases: 20. The CDR3 protein is CASTAVGGSGTPLYNEQFF. CDR3 in DNA: TGCGCCAGCACCGCCGTAGGAGGTAGCGGGACTCCTCTCTACAATGAGCAGTTCTTC.

DNA for the CDR3: TGTGCCAGCAGCCCAGGACTAGCGGGAGATACGCAGTATTTT. Its translation is CASSPGLAGDTQYF. This chain uses TRBV7-3 with TRBJ2-3; the match to TRBD2 covers 11 bases. The CDR3 length is 14 residues. V dropped 5 bases and J dropped 5; count of bases not matched to a gene: 3. The V gene's germline CDR1 is SGHTA and CDR2 FQGTGA.

CDR3 DNA: TGCGCCAGCAGGCCGGGACAGGACCACTACGAGCAGTACTTC. Its translation: CASRPGQDHYEQYF. The V gene is TRBV10-2, the J gene TRBJ2-7; TRBD1 aligns across 8 bases. CDR1 is WSHSY and CDR2 is SAAADI in the germline V gene. This CDR3 contains 14 residues. V was pared by 6 bases and J by 3 bases, with 7 bases of the junction left unmatched.

V usage is TRBV5-1 and J usage is TRBJ1-3; D is undetermined. Trimming removed 4 bases from V and 2 bases from J, with 7 bases in between. Germline V lookup: CDR1 SGHRS, CDR2 YFSETQ. The CDR3 length is 13 residues. CDR3 sequence (DNA): TGCGCCAGCAGCGAGGCCCCTGGAAACACCATATATTTT. This translates into CASSEAPGNTIYF.

The gene calls are TRBV27 and TRBJ2-7; 7 bases fit TRBD1. Germline-derived CDR1 and CDR2 are MNHEY and SMNVEV (reference sequence). This CDR3 comprises 14 residues. Germline trimming cut 2 bases from V and 1 base from J; bases unmatched to any gene: 2. As DNA, the CDR3 is TGTGCCAGCAGTTTAGGGACAGTATCCTACGAGCAGTACTTC. Its protein product is CASSLGTVSYEQYF.

This rearrangement joins TRBV4-1 to TRBJ2-7, with TRBD2 as a possible D gene (6 bases). V gave up 3 bases and J gave up 3 bases, with 18 bases separating them. Germline CDR1 MGHRA, CDR2 YSYEKL. CDR3 length equals 16 residues. The CDR3 DNA reads as TGCGCCAGCAGCCAGAGGGAGGTAGGACTTATCTACGAGCAGTACTTC. This codes for CASSQREVGLIYEQYF.

The chain is built from TRBV15 and TRBJ2-7; 7 bases map to TRBD1. Germline V gene lookup returns CDR1 LNHNV and CDR2 YYDKDF (reference sequence). The V and J ends lost 0 bases and 7 bases, in that order; junction bases with no gene match: 9. This CDR3 has 15 amino acids. CDR3 DNA sequence: TGTGCCACCAGCAGAGATAAGGACAGGTCGTGGGAGCAGTACTTC. Its translation: CATSRDKDRSWEQYF.

The chain recombines TRBV7-9 with TRBJ2-5; perhaps TRBD1 as D (6 bases). This CDR3 has 15 amino acids. Germline values: CDR1 SEHNR, CDR2 FQNEAQ (reference sequence). Trimming took off 2 bases at V and 5 bases at J, with 15 bases between the two ends. CDR3 sequence reads: CASSLKWGRGETQYF. Here the CDR3 DNA reads TGTGCCAGCAGCTTAAAGTGGGGGCGCGGGGAGACCCAGTACTTC.

A few counts support this clone. Other DNA sequences in this sample translate to the same CDR3. The chain has TRBV28 and TRBJ1-1, with TRBD1 as a possible D gene (5 bases). V lost 4 bases and J 5 bases, leaving 8 bases between the germline ends. CDR1 MDHEN and CDR2 SYDVKM come from the germline V gene. This CDR3 region has 12 residues. The CDR3 sequence: CASSSGGTEAFF. The CDR3 nucleotides read TGTGCCAGCAGTTCCGGGGGGACTGAAGCTTTCTTT.

This clone was observed a single time. The rearrangement links TRBV27 to TRBJ1-1; D gene ambiguous. The CDR3 length is 13 residues. Trimming cost V 5 bases and J 4 bases, with 11 bases left between them. The germline gives CDR1 MNHEY, CDR2 SMNVEV (reference sequence). DNA of the CDR3: TGTGCCAGCAGTGATAGTCCGGGCACTGAAGCTTTCTTT. Residues: CASSDSPGTEAFF.

The chain employs TRBV5-7 and TRBJ2-4; 8 positions agree with TRBD1. TRBV5-7 is flagged as an ORF with uncertain function. The CDR3 sequence is 14 residues long. The V gene end was trimmed by 3 bases and the J gene end by 7 bases; junction bases not matched to a gene: 6. CDR3 sequence: CASSSARQGNIQYF. CDR3 in DNA: TGTGCCAGCAGCTCCGCCAGACAGGGGAACATTCAGTACTTC.

The J gene is TRBJ2-7, the V gene TRBV6-4, with 7 bases fitting TRBD1. J was trimmed by 3 bases and V by 2 bases; bases with no gene match: 7. The germline gives CDR1 MRHNA, CDR2 SNTAGT. The CDR3 length is 15 residues. CDR3 loop: CASSDPPGGFYEQYF. The CDR3 DNA reads TGTGCCAGCAGTGACCCCCCAGGGGGATTCTACGAGCAGTACTTC.

DNA of the CDR3: TGCGCCAGCAACATCGGGACTAGCGGTAATGAGCAGTTCTTC. This encodes CASNIGTSGNEQFF. This chain connects TRBV5-1 to TRBJ2-1; TRBD2 aligns across 11 bases. Germline V gene sequence: CDR1 SGHRS, CDR2 YFSETQ. The CDR3 extends over 14 amino acids. Trimming at V came to 6 bases and at J to 7 bases, leaving 6 bases not matched to a gene.

The gene calls are TRBV7-3 and TRBJ1-1; no clear D. Deletions cut 2 bases from V and 1 base from J, with 11 bases between. CDR1 and CDR2 (germline): SGHTA, FQGTGA. The CDR3 runs 15 residues. The CDR3 region is CASSLYGSPNTEAFF. As DNA, the CDR3 is TGTGCCAGCAGCTTATACGGGTCCCCGAACACTGAAGCTTTCTTT.

The rearrangement joins TRBV5-6 to TRBJ1-2; possibly TRBD1 for D (5 bases). The CDR3 extends over 12 amino acids. Trimming stripped 0 bases from V and 6 bases from J, with 6 bases between. Germline V gene data show CDR1 as SGHDT and CDR2 as YYEEEE. CDR3 in amino acids: CASSLAGNGYTF. DNA for the CDR3: TGTGCCAGCAGCTTGGCAGGGAATGGCTACACCTTC. The whole variable domain, remainder taken from reference TRBV5-6 and TRBJ1-2, is DAGVTQSPTHLIKTRGQQVTLRCSPKSGHDTVSWYQQALGQGPQFIFQYYEEEERQRGNFPDRFSGHQFPNYSSELNVNALLLGDSALYLCASSLAGNGYTFGSGTRLTVV.

This sequence joins TRBV30 and TRBJ2-7; 7 bases agree with TRBD1. Trimming cost V 3 bases and J 2 bases; bases outside gene matches: 1. The germline CDR1 and CDR2 sequences are GTSNPN and SVGIG (reference sequence). The CDR3 extends over 12 amino acids. The CDR3 loop is CAWRGTAYEQYF. As DNA, the CDR3 is TGTGCCTGGAGAGGGACAGCCTACGAGCAGTACTTC.

The chain recombines TRBV7-3 with TRBJ1-2, with no clear D. The CDR3 runs to 16 residues. CDR1 and CDR2 (germline): SGHTA, FQGTGA. V was pared by 3 bases and J by 5 bases, with 19 bases between. Here the CDR3 DNA reads TGTGCCAGCAGCTTTTTGGTTTTAAATGAGAGGTATGGCTACACCTTC. It encodes CASSFLVLNERYGYTF.

The rearrangement links TRBV4-1 to TRBJ1-3; 7 bases line up with TRBD1. Germline values: CDR1 MGHRA, CDR2 YSYEKL. This CDR3 is built from 17 residues. Losses at the gene ends were 1 base for V and 4 bases for J; bases not matched to a gene: 10. Here the CDR3 reads CASSQGPLGGLGNTIYF. For the CDR3, the DNA is TGCGCCAGCAGCCAAGGACCATTAGGGGGCTTGGGAAACACCATATATTTT.

V is TRBV19 and J is TRBJ1-5; possible D gene TRBD1, 5 bases. Germline values: CDR1 LNHDA, CDR2 SQIVND (reference sequence). The CDR3 is made up of 14 amino acids. Trimming stripped 6 bases from V and 2 bases from J, with 11 bases between. This CDR3 reads CASRSGEGNQPQHF. The DNA for the CDR3 is TGTGCCAGTAGGTCGGGGGAAGGCAATCAGCCCCAGCATTTT.

The rearrangement joins TRBV27 to TRBJ1-2; D remains unclear. This CDR3 is built from 12 residues. V gave up 4 bases and J gave up 5 bases, with 8 bases separating them. Germline-derived CDR1 and CDR2 are MNHEY and SMNVEV (reference sequence). This chain's CDR3 is CASSSAGYGYTF. The CDR3, as DNA: TGTGCCAGCAGTTCCGCCGGGTATGGCTACACCTTC.

V is TRBV11-3 and J is TRBJ1-1; D gene ambiguous. The germline V gene encodes CDR1 SGHNT and CDR2 YENEEA. Trimming took 4 bases from V and 1 from J, leaving 7 bases between them. This CDR3 has 13 amino acids. CDR3: CASSSTANTEAFF. In DNA form, the CDR3 reads TGTGCCAGCAGCTCAACAGCGAACACTGAAGCTTTCTTT.